Listed here are 14 T cell receptor beta chains from one sample, sequenced in a study of T cell responses to AZD1222 COVID-19 vaccine. Sequencing was performed with immunoSEQ multiplex PCR; in TCRdb, only in-frame clones are kept and a portion is missing. The sample carries around 94,000 clones, about 85% recorded once. Sample: peripheral blood, taken 28 days after the second AZD1222 dose. The receptors stem from an adult who received the AZD1222 COVID-19 vaccine.

The genes are TRBV7-3 and TRBJ2-3, with D unresolved. The CDR3 consists of 15 residues. Germline V CDR1 and CDR2: SGHTA, FQGTGA. The V end lost 4 bases, the J end lost 2 bases, and 13 bases lay between the germline ends. The CDR3 reads CASSSLVRLTDTQYF. CDR3 DNA: TGTGCCAGCAGCTCCCTAGTGCGGCTCACAGATACGCAGTATTTT.

The gene calls are TRBV5-1 and TRBJ1-6; unclear D gene. CDR1 is SGHRS and CDR2 is YFSETQ in the germline V gene. The CDR3 runs 15 residues. V lost 0 bases and J 13 bases, leaving 17 bases between the germline ends. The CDR3 is CASSLAGNIAEPLHF. The DNA of the CDR3 is TGCGCCAGCAGCTTGGCCGGGAACATTGCTGAGCCCCTCCACTTT.

The gene calls are TRBV4-1 and TRBJ2-7, with D tentatively TRBD2 (6 bases). The CDR3 has 14 amino acids. The germline V gene encodes CDR1 MGHRA and CDR2 YSYEKL. V lost 1 base and J 2 bases, leaving 9 bases between the germline ends. The CDR3 region has the DNA TGCGCCAGCAGCCAAGCACCGGGAGCCTACGAGCAGTACTTC. Translated: CASSQAPGAYEQYF.

V usage is TRBV18 and J usage is TRBJ1-3; tentative D call: TRBD1 (6 bases). The germline V gene has CDR1 KGHSH and CDR2 LQKENI. The CDR3 is made up of 16 amino acids. Trimming took off 7 bases at V and 0 bases at J, with 16 bases between the two ends. CDR3 protein: CASYGPGHFSGNTIYF. In nucleotides, the CDR3 is TGTGCCAGCTATGGGCCGGGACACTTCTCTGGAAACACCATATATTTT. The variable domain in full, with the rest retrieved from reference TRBV18 and TRBJ1-3, is NAGVMQNPRHLVRRRGQEARLRCSPMKGHSHVYWYRQLPEEGLKFMVYLQKENIIDESGMPKERFSAEFPKEGPSILRIQQVVRGDSAAYFCASYGPGHFSGNTIYFGEGSWLTVV.

The chain uses TRBV4-1 and TRBJ2-5; 15 bases match TRBD2. The V gene's germline CDR1 is MGHRA and CDR2 YSYEKL. V lost 1 base and J lost 6; bases outside the gene matches: 15. This CDR3 contains 20 residues. The DNA of the CDR3 is TGCGCCAGCAGCCAAGTATTGGGACTAGCGGGAGGCTACGGGTCGAAGACCCAGTACTTC. Its protein is CASSQVLGLAGGYGSKTQYF.

This sequence joins TRBV7-9 and TRBJ1-2, with TRBD1 matching 9 bases. V gave up 5 bases and J gave up 4 bases; unmatched junction bases: 14. CDR3 length: 17 residues. CDR1 SEHNR and CDR2 FQNEAQ come from the germline V gene (reference sequence). The CDR3 sequence is CASSRPKRQGGSYGYTF. CDR3 nucleotides: TGTGCCAGCAGCCGCCCCAAAAGACAGGGGGGGTCCTATGGCTACACCTTC. The full variable domain, completed using reference TRBV7-9 and TRBJ1-2, is DTGVSQNPRHKITKRGQNVTFRCDPISEHNRLYWYRQTLGQGPEFLTYFQNEAQLEKSRLLSDRFSAERPKGSFSTLEIQRTEQGDSAMYLCASSRPKRQGGSYGYTFGSGTRLTVV.

The rearrangement links TRBV6-5 to TRBJ2-7, with a tentative D call TRBD1 (6 bases). Germline V gene sequence: CDR1 MNHEY, CDR2 SVGAGI. V was cut by 8 bases and J by 2 bases, with 10 bases left in between. There are 12 residues in the CDR3. The CDR3 protein is CASDRSPYEQYF. CDR3 coding DNA: TGTGCCAGCGACAGGAGTCCCTACGAGCAGTACTTC.

This clone was seen more than once but under ten times. This chain connects TRBV7-8 to TRBJ1-1; D is ambiguous. V was trimmed by 2 bases and J by 0 bases, leaving 10 bases between them. The CDR3 contains 15 residues. The germline CDR1 and CDR2 sequences are SGHVS and FQNEAQ. The CDR3 reads CASSLRSAMNTEAFF. CDR3 nucleotides: TGTGCCAGCAGCTTACGTTCAGCGATGAACACTGAAGCTTTCTTT.

The V gene is TRBV28, the J gene TRBJ2-1, with 9 bases aligning to TRBD2. With 3 bases clipped from V and 7 bases from J, the junction kept 7 bases outside the gene matches. This CDR3 is built from 15 residues. Germline V gene lookup returns CDR1 MDHEN and CDR2 SYDVKM. This chain's CDR3 is CASSFMAGGGNEQFF. In nucleotides, the CDR3 is TGTGCCAGCAGTTTCATGGCGGGAGGGGGGAATGAGCAGTTCTTC. Full variable domain (outside the CDR3, taken from reference TRBV28 and TRBJ2-1): DVKVTQSSRYLVKRTGEKVFLECVQDMDHENMFWYRQDPGLGLRLIYFSYDVKMKEKGDIPEGYSVSREKKERFSLILESASTNQTSMYLCASSFMAGGGNEQFFGPGTRLTVL.

This chain uses TRBV6-6 with TRBJ2-7, with D unresolved. Trimming cost V 6 bases and J 1 base, with 10 bases left between them. The CDR3 spans 13 residues. Looked up from germline, CDR1 is MNHNY and CDR2 is SVGAGI (reference sequence). CDR3 loop: CASRDYSSYEQYF. DNA of the CDR3: TGTGCCAGCAGAGATTACAGTTCCTACGAGCAGTACTTC.

The J gene is TRBJ2-3, the V gene TRBV7-3; a possible D gene is TRBD1 (5 bases). This CDR3 comprises 13 residues. CDR1 is SGHTA and CDR2 is FQGTGA in the germline V gene. V lost 6 bases and J lost 4, with 11 bases in between. The DNA for the CDR3 is TGTGCCAGCAGGCCAGGGTCTTCAGATACGCAGTATTTT. As protein: CASRPGSSDTQYF.

The chain links TRBV9 to TRBJ2-3; weak D call: TRBD2 (6 bases). V was trimmed by 6 bases and J by 2 bases, leaving 22 bases between them. CDR1 and CDR2 from the germline V gene are SGDLS and YYNGEE. The CDR3 contains 17 residues. The CDR3 coding sequence is TGTGCCAGCACCGGGGGAGGAGCGAATTTTCTCACAGATACGCAGTATTTT. This codes for CASTGGGANFLTDTQYF.

The sample holds a few counts of this clone. This chain links TRBV27 with TRBJ2-5; 10 positions match TRBD2. With V trimmed by 10 bases and J by 7 bases, 12 bases remained unmatched. The CDR3 extends over 14 amino acids. Germline CDR1 MNHEY, CDR2 SMNVEV (reference sequence). The DNA of the CDR3 is TGTGCCACCAAACAAACTAGCGGGGTAGGGACCCAGTACTTC. Translation: CATKQTSGVGTQYF.

The chain recombines TRBV20-1 with TRBJ1-3; TRBD1 aligns across 7 bases. V trimming: 3 bases; J trimming: 6 bases; junction bases outside the gene matches: 5. The CDR3 is 13 amino acids. Germline V CDR1 and CDR2: DFQATT, SNEGSKA (reference sequence). As DNA, the CDR3 is TGCAGTGCTAGTAAACAGGGGAAAAACACCATATATTTT. Protein sequence: CSASKQGKNTIYF.